This TCR beta chain was observed in a study of shared clonotypes between healthy human individuals. Looking at the study overall: Contributing individuals were two females and a few males aged 18 to 49. Notes on the study in general: Clonotypes not shared had lower generation probabilities than those common to all four donors.

This CDR3 contains 19 residues. Germline V gene lookup returns CDR1 SGDLS and CDR2 YYNGEE. The J segment lost 0 bases and the V segment lost 4 bases, leaving 17 bases of the junction unmatched. Here immunoSEQ multiplex PCR was the method, and the copy in TCRdb shows in-frame clones only, minus some. The sample gives 2 million to 2.5 million clones, about 92% of which show up once; roughly 0.36% is in the top ten. With regard to this clone: The antigen is not known.

This TCR came from a man aged 18-30 years in good health. Some clones in this sample may be carry-over from other donors' samples. The sequenced sample was naive CD4+ T cells from PBMCs. Indicated subset: CD45RA+ positively selected. The chain couples TRBV9 to TRBJ2-3; 7 bases are a match to TRBD2. Here the CDR3 reads CASSPDPGLAATSTDTQYF. DNA of the CDR3: TGTGCCAGCAGCCCAGACCCCGGCCTAGCGGCCACTAGCACAGATACGCAGTATTTT.